Following are 4 T cell receptor beta chains from one sample sequenced in a study of cytomegalovirus exposure and HLA in healthy donors (dated by TCRdb to the late 2010s). Libraries were built with the immunoSEQ multiplex PCR assay. A mixture of 60 forward primers for TCR Vbeta segments and 13 reverse primers for TCR Jbeta segments was used in the multiplex PCR. TCRdb provides this immuneACCESS table in a form limited to in-frame rearrangements. Some clones are lacking; in checked studies, under half of them reflect an unresolved V gene, and why the rest are absent is not known. Counted in this sample were under 150,000 clones; 70% to 85% of them appeared once. Of the sample, nearly 2.5% is held by the ten largest clones. Sequences were obtained from PBMCs. The source of these receptors is a woman younger than 35 in good health and CMV-seronegative.

About this clone itself: The junction departs from germline at one end; a sequencing error may be responsible. This CDR3 is also generated by other DNA sequences in the sample. V is TRBV29-1 and J is TRBJ2-5; TRBD1 matches at 9 bases. The germline V gene encodes CDR1 SQVTM and CDR2 ANQGSEA. The CDR3 totals 15 residues. The CDR3 reads CSVVTGGWVRETQYF. The DNA of the CDR3 is TGCAGCGTCGTGACAGGGGGTTGGGTTCGCGAGACCCAATACTTC.

This clone occurred a few times. V and J are TRBV6-1 and TRBJ2-7, with 9 bases identical to TRBD2. The CDR3 is made up of 16 amino acids. V gave up 1 base and J gave up 4 bases; unmatched junction bases: 8. CDR1 is MNHNS, CDR2 SASEGT, per germline. Here the CDR3 DNA reads TGTGCCAGCAGTGAAGAGGTCCTGGCGGGAGGGTACGAGCAGTACTTC. It translates to CASSEEVLAGGYEQYF.

As regards this clone: The junction departs from the called germline gene at one end, perhaps through a read error. The J gene is TRBJ2-1, the V gene TRBV10-1; 9 nucleotides match TRBD2. Germline V CDR1 and CDR2: WNHNN, SYGVQD (reference sequence). This CDR3 region has 15 residues. CDR3 in DNA: TGCGCCAGCAGTGAGAGCGGGGGGTCCTATAATGAGCAGTTCTTC. Translated: CASSESGGSYNEQFF.

This clone has just one count. J is TRBJ2-3 and V is TRBV7-9; D is possibly TRBD2 (5 bases). Germline V lookup: CDR1 SEHNR, CDR2 FQNEAQ (reference sequence). Deletions cut 1 base from V and 6 bases from J, with 8 bases between. This CDR3 region has 13 residues. Written as DNA, the CDR3 is TGTGCCAGCAGCTTAGAGATAGCGGATACGCAGTATTTT. This sequence encodes CASSLEIADTQYF.